These 18 T cell receptor beta chains share one sample of origin, sequenced in a study of blood T cell repertoires in COVID-19. The table came from immunoSEQ multiplex PCR; TCRdb's copy has only in-frame clones and leaves some out. Of fewer than 350,000 clones detected, around 91% appear once; the ten largest clones hold roughly 8.9%. The source material was PBMCs or T cells enriched from blood (not recorded which). The receptors here all came from a woman aged 40 to 50 who had recovered from COVID-19.

The chain has TRBV7-9 and TRBJ1-4, with D perhaps matching TRBD1 (5 bases). V was clipped by 5 bases and J by 2 bases, with 9 bases between them. Germline CDR1 SEHNR, CDR2 FQNEAQ (reference sequence). This CDR3 has 14 residues. The CDR3 DNA sequence: TGTGCCAGCAGCGCCAGGGTGACTAATGAAAAACTGTTTTTT. Its protein is CASSARVTNEKLFF.

In its sample, this clone was seen once. The chain links TRBV3-1 (or the pseudogene TRBV3-2) to TRBJ2-1; D call uncertain. CDR1 and CDR2 (germline): LGHDT, YNNKEL (reference sequence). V gave up 1 base and J gave up 0 bases, with 7 bases separating them. The CDR3 has 15 amino acids. In DNA, the CDR3 is TGTGCCAGCAGCCAAGTCCGGAGCTCCTACAATGAGCAGTTCTTC. Translated, it gives CASSQVRSSYNEQFF.

The chain joins TRBV11-3 to TRBJ2-7; the D is unclear. CDR3 length equals 14 residues. From germline, CDR1 is SGHNT and CDR2 YENEEA. V lost 7 bases to trimming and J lost 0 bases, with 13 bases between them. The CDR3, as DNA: TGTGCCAGCACCAGATCCAGTAACTCCTACGAGCAGTACTTC. Its protein is CASTRSSNSYEQYF.

The chain combines TRBV29-1 with TRBJ1-3; D possibly corresponds to TRBD1 (5 bases). The length of the CDR3 is 12 residues. The V gene lost 3 bases and the J gene lost 6 bases, with 9 bases spanning the gap. Germline V lookup: CDR1 SQVTM, CDR2 ANQGSEA. CDR3: CSVEAGKNTIYF. In DNA, the CDR3 is TGCAGCGTTGAGGCAGGGAAAAACACCATATATTTT. The entire variable domain, with the rest obtained from reference TRBV29-1 and TRBJ1-3, is as follows: SAVISQKPSRDICQRGTSLTIQCQVDSQVTMMFWYRQQPGQSLTLIATANQGSEATYESGFVIDKFPISRPNLTFSTLTVSNMSPEDSSIYLCSVEAGKNTIYFGEGSWLTVV.

The chain links TRBV28 to TRBJ2-5; D possibly corresponds to TRBD2 (6 bases). Trimming stripped 7 bases from V and 5 bases from J, with 17 bases between. The CDR3 runs 14 residues. Per the germline V gene, CDR1 is MDHEN and CDR2 is SYDVKM. In nucleotides, the CDR3 is TGTGCCAGCAAGGACGGGAGTAGGTGGGAGACCCAGTACTTC. Translated: CASKDGSRWETQYF.

Concerning this clone: The same CDR3 can be traced to other DNA sequences in this sample. This chain joins TRBV7-2 and TRBJ1-3, with TRBD1 identical over 10 bases. Germline CDR1 and CDR2: SGHTA and FQGNSA. The CDR3 has 16 amino acids. Trimming took 5 bases from V and 0 from J; bases not matched to a gene: 4. CDR3 DNA sequence: TGTGCCAGCAGCCTGACAGGGGGCAGCTCTGGAAACACCATATATTTT. Amino acids: CASSLTGGSSGNTIYF.

The rearrangement links TRBV7-8 to TRBJ1-2; 8 nucleotides line up with TRBD1. The CDR3 sequence is 15 residues long. Germline-derived CDR1 and CDR2 are SGHVS and FQNEAQ. The trim removed 1 base at V and 3 bases at J, leaving 4 bases unmatched. In nucleotides, the CDR3 is TGTGCCAGCAGCTTAGAGACAGGGGATCACTATGGCTACACCTTC. Its translation is CASSLETGDHYGYTF.

The chain recombines TRBV7-9 with TRBJ1-2; the match to TRBD1 covers 9 bases. This CDR3 is 16 amino acids long. The germline CDR1 and CDR2 sequences are SEHNR and FQNEAQ (reference sequence). Trimming took 6 bases from V and 2 from J; bases not matched to a gene: 10. The CDR3 DNA reads TGTGCCAGCAGTCTGAGCCTAGGACAGGGGAACTATGGCTACACCTTC. It specifies CASSLSLGQGNYGYTF.

In its sample, this clone was seen once. This chain links TRBV30 with TRBJ2-1; TRBD2 aligns across 10 bases. The ends lost 5 bases at V and 7 bases at J; junction bases unmatched: 5. Germline V gene lookup returns CDR1 GTSNPN and CDR2 SVGIG (reference sequence). This CDR3 comprises 13 residues. The CDR3 loop is CAWLASGRNEQFF. DNA of the CDR3: TGTGCCTGGCTAGCTAGCGGGAGAAATGAGCAGTTCTTC. The full variable domain, rest sourced from reference TRBV30 and TRBJ2-1, is SQTIHQWPATLVQPVGSPLSLECTVEGTSNPNLYWYRQAAGRGLQLLFYSVGIGQISSEVPQNLSASRPQDRQFILSSKKLLLSDSGFYLCAWLASGRNEQFFGPGTRLTVL.

The J gene is TRBJ2-1, the V gene TRBV19, with a possible D match to TRBD1 (5 bases). The CDR3 loop spans 14 amino acids. V lost 5 bases and J 0 bases, leaving 8 bases between the germline ends. Germline V gives CDR1 LNHDA, CDR2 SQIVND (reference sequence). The CDR3 spells CASSWQGSYNEQFF. CDR3 bases: TGTGCCAGTAGTTGGCAGGGCTCCTACAATGAGCAGTTCTTC.

The chain is built from TRBV2 and TRBJ2-7, with TRBD2 as a possible D gene (5 bases). With 7 bases removed from V and 2 bases from J, the gap between germline ends came to 15 bases. The germline V gene encodes CDR1 SNHLY and CDR2 FYNNEI. CDR3 length equals 14 residues. The CDR3 DNA reads as TGTGCCAGCACGAGTCAGGAGGCCCCCTACGAGCAGTACTTC. Its protein product is CASTSQEAPYEQYF.

V is TRBV19 and J is TRBJ2-1, with a possible D match to TRBD2 (6 bases). The CDR3 runs 14 residues. V lost 6 bases and J 3 bases, leaving 12 bases between the germline ends. Germline V gene data show CDR1 as LNHDA and CDR2 as SQIVND (reference sequence). The CDR3 loop reads CASRGTGVYNEQFF. CDR3 coding DNA: TGTGCCAGTAGAGGGACGGGAGTCTACAATGAGCAGTTCTTC.

The chain carries TRBV7-9 and TRBJ1-2, with TRBD1 identical over 7 bases. The CDR3 runs to 14 residues. Germline trimming cut 5 bases from V and 2 bases from J; bases unmatched to any gene: 5. The germline gives CDR1 SEHNR, CDR2 FQNEAQ (reference sequence). The CDR3 here is CASSPSGGNYGYTF. CDR3 DNA sequence: TGTGCCAGCAGCCCTTCAGGGGGGAACTATGGCTACACCTTC. Combining the CDR3 with reference TRBV7-9 and TRBJ1-2 gives the whole variable domain DTGVSQNPRHKITKRGQNVTFRCDPISEHNRLYWYRQTLGQGPEFLTYFQNEAQLEKSRLLSDRFSAERPKGSFSTLEIQRTEQGDSAMYLCASSPSGGNYGYTFGSGTRLTVV.

The table lists this clone with a count of one. J is TRBJ1-2 and V is TRBV2, with D possibly TRBD1 on 5 matching bases. V dropped 0 bases and J dropped 3 bases, with 14 bases sitting between them. Germline V gene data show CDR1 as SNHLY and CDR2 as FYNNEI. The CDR3 consists of 16 residues. The CDR3 protein is CASSEADAGIDYGYTF. DNA of the CDR3: TGTGCCAGCAGTGAAGCGGATGCAGGGATAGACTATGGCTACACCTTC.

The chain couples TRBV10-3 to TRBJ1-4; D might be TRBD1 (6 bases). Germline assignment: CDR1 ENHRY and CDR2 SYGVKD. V was shortened by 3 bases and J by 16 bases, with 15 bases between the two germline ends. This CDR3 comprises 12 residues. The CDR3 DNA is TGTGCCATCAGTGAAGGGGGACACGTCGCGTTTTTT. It encodes CAISEGGHVAFF.

This clone was seen only a few times. V is TRBV6-5 and J is TRBJ2-2; 8 bases map to TRBD1. This CDR3 spans 14 amino acids. CDR1 and CDR2 (germline): MNHEY, SVGAGI. The trim removed 7 bases at V and 2 bases at J, leaving 3 bases unmatched. The CDR3 region has the DNA TGTGCCAGCAAGACAGGGGCCAACACCGGGGAGCTGTTTTTT. This encodes CASKTGANTGELFF.

The gene calls are TRBV18 and TRBJ2-7, with 7 bases aligning to TRBD2. V gave up 6 bases and J gave up 2 bases; unmatched junction bases: 19. CDR1 is KGHSH, CDR2 LQKENI, per germline. The CDR3 length is 18 residues. The CDR3 spells CASSPFRPGARGAYEQYF. The CDR3 DNA follows: TGTGCCAGCTCCCCCTTTCGTCCGGGAGCCCGGGGGGCCTACGAGCAGTACTTC.

The J gene is TRBJ1-1, the V gene TRBV5-1; the match to TRBD1 covers 8 bases. This CDR3 is 14 amino acids long. Germline V lookup: CDR1 SGHRS, CDR2 YFSETQ. The V segment lost 4 bases and the J segment 6 bases; nucleotides outside the gene matches: 8. This CDR3 is CASSPGQGRAEAFF. The CDR3 DNA follows: TGCGCCAGCAGCCCAGGACAGGGTCGCGCTGAAGCTTTCTTT.